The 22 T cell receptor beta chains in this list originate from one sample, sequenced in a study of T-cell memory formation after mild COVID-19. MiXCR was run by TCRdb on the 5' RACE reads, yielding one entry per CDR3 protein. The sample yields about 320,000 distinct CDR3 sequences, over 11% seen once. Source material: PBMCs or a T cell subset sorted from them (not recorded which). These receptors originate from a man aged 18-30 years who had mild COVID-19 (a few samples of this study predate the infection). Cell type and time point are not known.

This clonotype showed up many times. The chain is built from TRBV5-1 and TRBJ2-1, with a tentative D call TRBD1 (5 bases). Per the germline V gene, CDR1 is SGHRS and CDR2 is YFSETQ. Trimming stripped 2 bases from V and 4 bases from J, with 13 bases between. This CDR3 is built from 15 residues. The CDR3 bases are TGCGCCAGCAGCTTATTGCAGGGCCTATACAATGAGCAGTTCTTC. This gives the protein CASSLLQGLYNEQFF.

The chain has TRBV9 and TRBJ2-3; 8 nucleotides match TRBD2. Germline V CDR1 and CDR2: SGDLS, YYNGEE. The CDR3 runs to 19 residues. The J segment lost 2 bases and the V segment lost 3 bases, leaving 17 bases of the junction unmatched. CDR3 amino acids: CASSAHSPGGGITTDTQYF. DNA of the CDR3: TGTGCCAGCAGCGCCCACTCTCCCGGGGGGGGTATTACCACAGATACGCAGTATTTT. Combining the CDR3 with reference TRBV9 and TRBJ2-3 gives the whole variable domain DSGVTQTPKHLITATGQRVTLRCSPRSGDLSVYWYQQSLDQGLQFLIQYYNGEERAKGNILERFSAQQFPDLHSELNLSSLELGDSALYFCASSAHSPGGGITTDTQYFGPGTRLTVL.

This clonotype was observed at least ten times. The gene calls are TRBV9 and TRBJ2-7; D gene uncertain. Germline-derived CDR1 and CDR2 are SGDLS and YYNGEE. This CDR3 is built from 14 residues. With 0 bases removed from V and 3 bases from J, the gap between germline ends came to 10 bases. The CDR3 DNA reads TGTGCCAGCAGCGTAGTAGGCAGCGACTACGAGCAGTACTTC. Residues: CASSVVGSDYEQYF.

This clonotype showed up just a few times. The CDR3 is CASRKFVRELFF. In DNA, the CDR3 is TGTGCCAGCCGTAAGTTTGTCCGGGAGCTGTTTTTT. The rearrangement links TRBV9 to TRBJ2-2; unclear D gene. The germline V and J ends were trimmed by 7 bases and 9 bases, with 13 bases remaining between them. This CDR3 has 12 residues. Germline V gene lookup returns CDR1 SGDLS and CDR2 YYNGEE.

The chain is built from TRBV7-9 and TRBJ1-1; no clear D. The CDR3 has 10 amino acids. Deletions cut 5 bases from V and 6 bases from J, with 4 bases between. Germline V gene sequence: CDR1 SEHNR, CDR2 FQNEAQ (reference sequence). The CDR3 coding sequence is TGTGCCAGCAGCCAAGCTGAAGCTTTCTTT. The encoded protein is CASSQAEAFF.

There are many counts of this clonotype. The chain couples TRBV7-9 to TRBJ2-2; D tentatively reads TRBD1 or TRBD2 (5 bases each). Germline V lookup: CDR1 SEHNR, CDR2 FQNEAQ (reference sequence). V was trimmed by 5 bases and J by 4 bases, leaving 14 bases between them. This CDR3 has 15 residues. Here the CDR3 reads CASSHRQRFTGELFF. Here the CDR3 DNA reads TGTGCCAGCAGCCACCGACAGCGGTTCACCGGGGAGCTGTTTTTT.

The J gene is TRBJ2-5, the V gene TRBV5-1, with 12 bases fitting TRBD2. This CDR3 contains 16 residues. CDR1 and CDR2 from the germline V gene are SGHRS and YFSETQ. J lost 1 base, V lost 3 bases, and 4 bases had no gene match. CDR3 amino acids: CASSSGGLAGQETQYF. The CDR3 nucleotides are TGCGCCAGCAGCTCGGGGGGACTAGCGGGCCAAGAGACCCAGTACTTC.

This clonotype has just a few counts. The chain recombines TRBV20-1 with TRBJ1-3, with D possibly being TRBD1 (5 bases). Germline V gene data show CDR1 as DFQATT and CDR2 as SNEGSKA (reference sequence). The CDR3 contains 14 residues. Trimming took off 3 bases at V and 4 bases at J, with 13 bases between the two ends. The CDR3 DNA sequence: TGCAGTGCTAGGCAGGGCGTGACAGGAAACACCATATATTTT. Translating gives CSARQGVTGNTIYF.

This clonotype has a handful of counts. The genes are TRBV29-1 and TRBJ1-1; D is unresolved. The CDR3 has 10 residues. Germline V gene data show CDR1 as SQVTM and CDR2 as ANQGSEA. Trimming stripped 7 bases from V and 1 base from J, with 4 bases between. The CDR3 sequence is CSGRNTEAFF. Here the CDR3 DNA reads TGCAGCGGCAGGAACACTGAAGCTTTCTTT. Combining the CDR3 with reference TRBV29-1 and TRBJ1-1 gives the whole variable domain SAVISQKPSRDICQRGTSLTIQCQVDSQVTMMFWYRQQPGQSLTLIATANQGSEATYESGFVIDKFPISRPNLTFSTLTVSNMSPEDSSIYLCSGRNTEAFFGQGTRLTVV.

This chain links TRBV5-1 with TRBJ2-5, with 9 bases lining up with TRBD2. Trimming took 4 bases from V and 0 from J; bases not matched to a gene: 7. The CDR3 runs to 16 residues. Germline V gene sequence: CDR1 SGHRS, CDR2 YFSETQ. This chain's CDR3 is CASSKRSGGNQETQYF. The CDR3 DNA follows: TGCGCCAGCAGCAAACGCAGCGGGGGGAACCAAGAGACCCAGTACTTC.

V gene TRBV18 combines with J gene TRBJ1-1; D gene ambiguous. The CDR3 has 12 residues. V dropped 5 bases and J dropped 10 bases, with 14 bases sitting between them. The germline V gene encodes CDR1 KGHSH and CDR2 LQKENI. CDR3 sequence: CASSSEDGVAFF. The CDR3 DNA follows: TGTGCCAGCTCATCGGAGGATGGGGTAGCTTTCTTT.

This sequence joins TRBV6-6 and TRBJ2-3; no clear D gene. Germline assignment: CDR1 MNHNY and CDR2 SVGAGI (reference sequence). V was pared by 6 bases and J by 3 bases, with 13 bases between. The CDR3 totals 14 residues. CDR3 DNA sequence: TGTGCCAGCAGCCTGGGGATGTTTACAGATACGCAGTATTTT. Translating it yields CASSLGMFTDTQYF.

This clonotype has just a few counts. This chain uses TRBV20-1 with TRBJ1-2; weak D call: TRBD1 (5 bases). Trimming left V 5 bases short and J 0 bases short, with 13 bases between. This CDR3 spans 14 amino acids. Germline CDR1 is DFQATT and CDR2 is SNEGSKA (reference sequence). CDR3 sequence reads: CSAQLQGANYGYTF. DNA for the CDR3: TGCAGTGCTCAACTTCAAGGGGCTAACTATGGCTACACCTTC.

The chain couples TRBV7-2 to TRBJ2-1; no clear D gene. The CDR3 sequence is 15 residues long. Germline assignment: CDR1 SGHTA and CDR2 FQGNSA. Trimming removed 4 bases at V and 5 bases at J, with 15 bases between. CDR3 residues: CASSSSRTEDNEQFF. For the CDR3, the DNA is TGTGCCAGCAGCTCCTCCAGAACAGAGGACAATGAGCAGTTCTTC.

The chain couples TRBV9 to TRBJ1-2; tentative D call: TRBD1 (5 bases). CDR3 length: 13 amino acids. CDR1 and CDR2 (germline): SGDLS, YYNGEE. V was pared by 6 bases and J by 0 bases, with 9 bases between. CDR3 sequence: CASNSGANYGYTF. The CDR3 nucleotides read TGTGCCAGCAACTCGGGGGCTAACTATGGCTACACCTTC. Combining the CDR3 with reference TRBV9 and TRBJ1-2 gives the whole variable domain DSGVTQTPKHLITATGQRVTLRCSPRSGDLSVYWYQQSLDQGLQFLIQYYNGEERAKGNILERFSAQQFPDLHSELNLSSLELGDSALYFCASNSGANYGYTFGSGTRLTVV.

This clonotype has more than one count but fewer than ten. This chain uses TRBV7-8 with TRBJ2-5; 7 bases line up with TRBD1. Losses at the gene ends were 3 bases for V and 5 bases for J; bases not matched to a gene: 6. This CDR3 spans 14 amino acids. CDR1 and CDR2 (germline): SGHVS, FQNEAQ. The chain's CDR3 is CASSFRGTGETQYF. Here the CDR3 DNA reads TGTGCCAGCAGCTTCAGGGGGACGGGGGAGACCCAGTACTTC.

The CDR3 DNA reads TGTGCCAGCAGTACTCACGGGGTTGCGGCAGATCTCTATGGCTACACCTTC. Its protein product is CASSTHGVAADLYGYTF. V gene TRBV6-5 combines with J gene TRBJ1-2; no definite D call. The CDR3 loop spans 17 amino acids. Germline V gene data show CDR1 as MNHEY and CDR2 as SVGAGI. V was trimmed by 5 bases and J by 4 bases, leaving 23 bases between them.

This CDR3 reads CASGGYEQYV. In nucleotides, the CDR3 is TGTGCCAGCGGGGGCTACGAGCAGTACGTC. V and J are TRBV2 and TRBJ2-7; possibly TRBD1 or TRBD2 for D (5 bases each). V shed 8 bases and J shed 3 bases, with 5 bases lying between them. The CDR3 spans 10 residues. Per germline, CDR1 SNHLY and CDR2 FYNNEI.

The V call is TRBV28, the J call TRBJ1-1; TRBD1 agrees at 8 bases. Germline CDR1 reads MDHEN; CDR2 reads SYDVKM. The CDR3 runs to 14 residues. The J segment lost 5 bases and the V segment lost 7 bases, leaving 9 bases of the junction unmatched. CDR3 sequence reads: CASKRGQAGTEAFF. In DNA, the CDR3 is TGTGCCAGCAAAAGGGGACAGGCGGGAACTGAAGCTTTCTTT.

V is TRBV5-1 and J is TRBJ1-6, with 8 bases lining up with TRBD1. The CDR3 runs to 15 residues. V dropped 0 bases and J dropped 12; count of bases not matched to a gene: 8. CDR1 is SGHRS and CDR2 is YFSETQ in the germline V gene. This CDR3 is CASSLAGGALVPLHF. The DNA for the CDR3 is TGCGCCAGCAGCTTGGCAGGGGGCGCGTTAGTACCCCTCCACTTT. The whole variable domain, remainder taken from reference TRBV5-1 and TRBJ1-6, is KAGVTQTPRYLIKTRGQQVTLSCSPISGHRSVSWYQQTPGQGLQFLFEYFSETQRNKGNFPGRFSGRQFSNSRSEMNVSTLELGDSALYLCASSLAGGALVPLHFGNGTRLTVT.

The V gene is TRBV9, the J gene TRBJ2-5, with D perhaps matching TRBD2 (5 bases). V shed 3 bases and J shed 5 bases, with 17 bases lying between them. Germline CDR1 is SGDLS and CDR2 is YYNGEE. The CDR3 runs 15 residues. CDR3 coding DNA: TGTGCCAGCAGCGCGGCGGGCCTGCTCTGGGAGACCCAGTACTTC. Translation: CASSAAGLLWETQYF.

The CDR3 loop reads CASSQIQGAANEKLFF. In DNA form, the CDR3 reads TGCGCCAGCAGCCAGATTCAGGGGGCCGCTAATGAAAAACTGTTTTTT. The V call is TRBV4-1, the J call TRBJ1-4; 8 bases fit TRBD1. Germline assignment: CDR1 MGHRA and CDR2 YSYEKL. The junction had 6 bases not matched to a gene; V was cut back by 3 bases and J by 3 bases. The CDR3 covers 16 residues.